The rows below give T cell receptor beta chains drawn from one sample of a study of blood T cell repertoires in COVID-19. Using immunoSEQ multiplex PCR, the repertoire was profiled, and TCRdb retains in-frame clones only, with some absent. The table lists about 70,000 clones, about 82% of them singletons. Sequencing was performed on peripheral blood. Receptors were obtained from a woman aged 55-70 years with acute or convalescent COVID-19. The CDR3 runs from the conserved cysteine through the conserved F or W. The D gene is left open where the match is weak. A row's size may be missing; if present it is once, few, many or a size class.

TRBJ1-3	15	TRBV6-5	-	-	TGTGCCAGCAGCGACAGGTCGGTCTCTGGAAACACCATATATTTT	CASSDRSVSGNTIYF
TRBJ1-6	17	TRBV27	-	TRBD1	TGTGCCAGCAGTTCATGGACAGGGGCGGGCTATAATTCACCCCTCCACTTT	CASSSWTGAGYNSPLHF
TRBJ2-2	15	TRBV29-1	-	TRBD2	TGCAGCGTTGTCTTAGCGGGGGGTAACACCGGGGAGCTGTTTTTT	CSVVLAGGNTGELFF
TRBJ1-5	16	TRBV2	-	TRBD1	TGTGCCAGCAGTCAGGACAGGGCGGCGGGAGACCAGCCCCAGCATTTT	CASSQDRAAGDQPQHF
TRBJ1-1	15	TRBV19	-	-	TGTGCCAGTAGTCCTGGAGGCGGTCCGAACACTGAAGCTTTCTTT	CASSPGGGPNTEAFF
TRBJ2-2	14	TRBV19	-	TRBD2	TGTGCCAGTAGTATGTACGGGGGGGCCGGGGAGCTGTTTTTT	CASSMYGGAGELFF
TRBJ2-5	15	TRBV25-1	-	-	TGTGCCAGCAGTGAAGGCAGCCAGGTAGGAGAGACCCAGTACTTC	CASSEGSQVGETQYF
TRBJ1-1	16	TRBV19	-	TRBD1	TGTGCCAGTAGCCAGGACAGGAACTACATGAACACTGAAGCTTTCTTT	CASSQDRNYMNTEAFF
TRBJ2-5	15	TRBV5-1	-	TRBD1	TGCGCCAGCAGCTTGGCTGGACAGGGCGGCGAGACCCAGTACTTC	CASSLAGQGGETQYF
TRBJ1-3	16	TRBV9	-	-	TGTGCCAGCAGCCGGAAGGGGGAGAGCTCTGGAAACACCATATATTTT	CASSRKGESSGNTIYF
TRBJ2-1	13	TRBV18	-	TRBD1	TGTGCCAGCTTACGTGGACAGGGCAATGAGCAGTTCTTC	CASLRGQGNEQFF
TRBJ1-4	13	TRBV5-4	-	-	TGTGCCAGCGGGGACTCGCTTAATGAAAAACTGTTTTTT	CASGDSLNEKLFF
TRBJ1-1	15	TRBV6-1	-	TRBD1	TGTGCCAGCAGTGAATTAACAGGGGAAGGCACTGAAGCTTTCTTT	CASSELTGEGTEAFF
TRBJ2-3	16	TRBV5-8	-	-	TGTGCCAGCAGCTTGCGGGCTAGCAGTAGCACAGATACGCAGTATTTT	CASSLRASSSTDTQYF
TRBJ1-5	14	TRBV28	-	-	TGTGCCAGCAGTTTATCCAGGGCAAATCAGCCCCAGCATTTT	CASSLSRANQPQHF
TRBJ1-1	13	TRBV19	once	-	TGTGCCAGTAGTATTCGGAGGGCGACTGAAGCTTTCTTT	CASSIRRATEAFF
TRBJ2-1	18	TRBV2	-	TRBD2	TGTGCCAGCAGCGACTACAGCGGGGGGCCTTCTAAGTCGAATGAGCAGTTCTTC	CASSDYSGGPSKSNEQFF
TRBJ2-1	16	TRBV24-1	once	-	TGTGCCACCAGTGATGCTAAGGGAACAGGTTTAAATGAGCAGTTCTTC	CATSDAKGTGLNEQFF
TRBJ1-2	18	TRBV28	-	TRBD1	TGTGCCAGCAGCCTCGCCGGGACAGGTCGTGGGGGACCCTATGGCTACACCTTC	CASSLAGTGRGGPYGYTF
TRBJ1-2	13	TRBV15	once	-	TGTGCCACCAGCAGAGGACAGTCCTATGGCTACACCTTC	CATSRGQSYGYTF
TRBJ2-3	15	TRBV5-4	-	-	TGTGCCAGCAGGGTTCGCGGGATGGGCACAGATACGCAGTATTTT	CASRVRGMGTDTQYF
TRBJ2-3	15	TRBV7-9	-	TRBD1	TGTGCCAGCAGCCAAATTGGGACAGCCGGCGATACGCAGTATTTT	CASSQIGTAGDTQYF
TRBJ1-1	16	TRBV28	-	TRBD1	TGTGCCAGCAGGGCTCCGGGACAGGGTATGAACACTGAAGCTTTCTTT	CASRAPGQGMNTEAFF
TRBJ1-2	12	TRBV3-1/TRBV3-2	-	-	TGTGCCAGCAGCCAATTGAGCTATGGCTACACCTTC	CASSQLSYGYTF
TRBJ1-5	15	TRBV6-1	-	TRBD1	TGTGCCAGCAGTGAAAGGGACAGGGTGAATCAGCCCCAGCATTTT	CASSERDRVNQPQHF
TRBJ2-3	18	TRBV5-1	-	TRBD2	TGCGCCAGCAGATTTGCCAGCGGGAGGGCCGTTCGGTTAGATACGCAGTATTTT	CASRFASGRAVRLDTQYF
TRBJ1-4	13	TRBV18	-	-	TGTGCCAGCTCACCGGGACTGAATGAAAAACTGTTTTTT	CASSPGLNEKLFF
TRBJ2-3	16	TRBV3-1/TRBV3-2	-	TRBD1	TGTGCCAGCAGCCAACGACAGGGGTACGGCACAGATACGCAGTATTTT	CASSQRQGYGTDTQYF
TRBJ1-2	14	TRBV19	-	TRBD1	TGTGCCAGTAGCCGACAGGGGACTAACTATGGCTACACCTTC	CASSRQGTNYGYTF
TRBJ2-2	16	TRBV28	few	TRBD2	TGTGCCAGCAGTAATTTAGCGGGGGGAGAGACCGGGGAGCTGTTTTTT	CASSNLAGGETGELFF
TRBJ1-4	13	TRBV19	-	-	TGTGCCAGCAAGGGGGGGAACAATGAAAAACTGTTTTTT	CASKGGNNEKLFF
TRBJ1-2	12	TRBV5-1	-	-	TGCGCCAGCAGCTTGGGGCAAGAGGACTACACCTTC	CASSLGQEDYTF
TRBJ2-2	15	TRBV10-2	-	-	TGCGCCAGCGGGGTACAGACAGCGAACACCGGGGAGCTGTTTTTT	CASGVQTANTGELFF
TRBJ2-4	17	TRBV6-2/TRBV6-3	-	-	TGTGCCAGCAGCCAGCTCGCAACCCCCCCGGCCAAAAACATTCAGTACTTC	CASSQLATPPAKNIQYF
TRBJ1-3	16	TRBV2	-	-	TGTGCCAGCAGCGAAGGACTATCATACTCTGGAAACACCATATATTTT	CASSEGLSYSGNTIYF
TRBJ2-1	12	TRBV23-1	-	TRBD1	TGCGCCAGCAGTCAACCTCCGGGACAGGGATTCTTC	CASSQPPGQGFF
TRBJ1-2	14	TRBV5-1	-	-	TGCGCCAGCAGCTTGGCCGAAGGGAGTAAAGGCTACACCTTC	CASSLAEGSKGYTF
TRBJ2-7	13	TRBV12-3/TRBV12-4	-	-	TGTGCCAGCAGTTCATCCCTATCCTACGAGCAGTACTTC	CASSSSLSYEQYF
TRBJ1-1	13	TRBV7-9	-	-	TGTGCCAGCAGCTCAGGGATGAACACTGAAGCTTTCTTT	CASSSGMNTEAFF
TRBJ2-4	15	TRBV18	-	-	TGTGCCAGCACCGGGGATATCAACCGCAAAAACATTCAGTACTTC	CASTGDINRKNIQYF
TRBJ2-7	16	TRBV18	-	TRBD1	TGTGCCAGCTCACCGCCACAGGGGACCCGCTCCTACGAGCAGTACTTC	CASSPPQGTRSYEQYF
TRBJ2-7	15	TRBV11-2	-	-	TGTGCCAGCAGCTTAGCAGGGGCCAGGGACTACGAGCAGTACTTC	CASSLAGARDYEQYF
TRBJ2-2	15	TRBV2	-	TRBD1	TGTGCCAGCAGGGGACAGGGTCTGAACACCGGGGAGCTGTTTTTT	CASRGQGLNTGELFF
TRBJ1-3	15	TRBV9	-	-	TGTGCCAGCAGCGTAGGCGGGACGGGCTCGCACACCATATATTTT	CASSVGGTGSHTIYF
TRBJ1-5	13	TRBV18	-	TRBD1	TGTGCCAGCTCCCAGGGGGCCAATCAGCCCCAGCATTTT	CASSQGANQPQHF
TRBJ2-7	18	TRBV5-4	-	TRBD2	TGTGCCAGCAGCTTGGGCCTAGGGACTAGCGGGGGATCCTACGAGCAGTACTTC	CASSLGLGTSGGSYEQYF
TRBJ1-5	15	TRBV19	-	TRBD1	TGTGCCAGTAGTATAGATGGGGACAGGCTCCAGCCCCAGCATTTT	CASSIDGDRLQPQHF
TRBJ2-3	12	TRBV7-9	-	-	TGTGCCAGCAGGCGTAGCACAGATACGCAGTATTTT	CASRRSTDTQYF
TRBJ2-7	11	TRBV6-4	-	-	TGTGCCAGCAGAGGACAGTTAGGGGGTTACTTC	CASRGQLGGYF
TRBJ2-3	12	TRBV3-1/TRBV3-2	-	-	TGTGCCAGCAGCAGAGGTGGAGATACGCAGTATTTT	CASSRGGDTQYF
TRBJ2-2	14	TRBV6-6	-	-	TGTGCCAGTCTTCGAGAGCGGGTCACCGGGGAGCTGTTTTTT	CASLRERVTGELFF
TRBJ1-3	18	TRBV7-9	-	-	TGTGCCAGCAGCTTAGATGGTTGGCGGGAGAACTCTGGAAACACCATATATTTT	CASSLDGWRENSGNTIYF
TRBJ1-6	14	TRBV6-6	-	-	TGTGCCAGCAGAACCGCCCAGGGGAGTTCACCCCTCCACTTT	CASRTAQGSSPLHF
TRBJ1-3	15	TRBV9	-	-	TGTGCCAGCAGCGCCCTTGGGACTGTAGGAAACACCATATATTTT	CASSALGTVGNTIYF
TRBJ1-2	11	TRBV6-5	-	-	TGTGCCAGCAGCCAGGGGTATGGCTACACCTTC	CASSQGYGYTF